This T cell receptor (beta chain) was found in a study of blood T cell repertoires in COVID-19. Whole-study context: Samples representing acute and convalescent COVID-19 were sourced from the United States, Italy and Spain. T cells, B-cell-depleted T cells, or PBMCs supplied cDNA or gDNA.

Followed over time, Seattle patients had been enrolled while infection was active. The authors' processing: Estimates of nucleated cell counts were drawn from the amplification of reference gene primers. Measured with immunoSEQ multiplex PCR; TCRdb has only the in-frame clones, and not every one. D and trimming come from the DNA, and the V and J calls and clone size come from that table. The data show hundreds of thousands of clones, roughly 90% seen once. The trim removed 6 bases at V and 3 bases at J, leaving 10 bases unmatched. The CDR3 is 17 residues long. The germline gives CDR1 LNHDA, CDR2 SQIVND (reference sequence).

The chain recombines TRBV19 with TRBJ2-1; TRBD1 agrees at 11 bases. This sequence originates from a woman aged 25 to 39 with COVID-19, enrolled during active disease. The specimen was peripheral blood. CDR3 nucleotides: TGTGCCAGTAGCCCACGATGGGGGACAGGGGGCTACAATGAGCAGTTCTTC. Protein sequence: CASSPRWGTGGYNEQFF.